The 32 T cell receptor beta chains reported below all come from one sample, sequenced in a study of control samples from healthy donors and cancer patients. Sequenced by immunoSEQ multiplex PCR; TCRdb stores in-frame clones only, minus some. The sample records some 150,000 clones, around 94% being singletons. The sequencing input was PBMCs. These receptors were collected from a man in his 60s with colorectal cancer.

This clone has just one count. Other nucleotide sequences in the sample specify the same CDR3. This chain links TRBV12-3 or TRBV12-4 with TRBJ1-5; D may be TRBD1 (5 bases). The ends were cut back, 3 bases at V and 6 bases at J, with 6 bases in the middle. This CDR3 region has 12 residues. This CDR3 reads CASSLGVQPQHF. The CDR3 DNA reads TGTGCCAGCAGTTTGGGGGTTCAGCCCCAGCATTTT.

The chain combines TRBV5-1 with TRBJ1-1; TRBD1 matches at 8 bases. Germline V gene lookup returns CDR1 SGHRS and CDR2 YFSETQ. The CDR3 length is 14 residues. With V trimmed by 7 bases and J by 4 bases, 9 bases remained unmatched. CDR3 DNA sequence: TGCGCCAGCGGAAATGGACAGGGAGTCACTGAAGCTTTCTTT. This codes for CASGNGQGVTEAFF.

The table lists this clone with a count of one. This sequence joins TRBV7-2 and TRBJ1-2, with unresolved D. CDR1 and CDR2 (germline): SGHTA, FQGNSA. The ends were cut back, 1 base at V and 4 bases at J, with 19 bases in the middle. The CDR3 length is 17 residues. The CDR3 DNA follows: TGTGCCAGCAGCTTAGAGGAGAGGCTACCTCCTATCTATGGCTACACCTTC. Translation: CASSLEERLPPIYGYTF. Full variable domain (missing parts from reference TRBV7-2 and TRBJ1-2): GAGVSQSPSNKVTEKGKDVELRCDPISGHTALYWYRQSLGQGLEFLIYFQGNSAPDKSGLPSDRFSAERTGGSVSTLTIQRTQQEDSAVYLCASSLEERLPPIYGYTFGSGTRLTVV.

A note on this clone: Distinct nucleotide sequences in the sample also encode this CDR3. The chain carries TRBV10-3 and TRBJ2-3; D might be TRBD2 (5 bases). Trimming took off 4 bases at V and 0 bases at J, with 8 bases between the two ends. This CDR3 comprises 14 residues. CDR1 is ENHRY and CDR2 is SYGVKD in the germline V gene. The CDR3 nucleotides read TGTGCCATCAGTGCGAGGGATAGCACAGATACGCAGTATTTT. Translation: CAISARDSTDTQYF.

The rearrangement joins TRBV6-1 to TRBJ2-6; no definite D call. V lost 3 bases and J 0 bases, leaving 9 bases between the germline ends. This CDR3 region has 16 residues. Per the germline V gene, CDR1 is MNHNS and CDR2 is SASEGT. The CDR3 bases are TGTGCCAGCAGTGATTGGGCCGTCTCTGGGGCCAACGTCCTGACTTTC. Its protein is CASSDWAVSGANVLTF.

The rearrangement joins TRBV6-5 to TRBJ1-3, with D unresolved. V lost 2 bases to trimming and J lost 1 base, with 9 bases between them. The CDR3 consists of 15 residues. Per germline, CDR1 MNHEY and CDR2 SVGAGI. The CDR3 reads CASSYEGDSGNTIYF. CDR3 bases: TGTGCCAGCAGTTACGAGGGAGATTCTGGAAACACCATATATTTT.

V and J are TRBV5-1 and TRBJ1-2; tentative D call: TRBD1 (6 bases). Between the trimmed V and J ends, which lost 3 bases and 3 bases, there was a span of 18 bases. The CDR3 is 16 amino acids. Germline CDR1 and CDR2: SGHRS and YFSETQ. The CDR3 is CASSSGIPGQDYGYTF. DNA of the CDR3: TGCGCCAGCAGCTCCGGAATCCCGGGACAAGACTATGGCTACACCTTC. The full variable domain, rest sourced from reference TRBV5-1 and TRBJ1-2, is KAGVTQTPRYLIKTRGQQVTLSCSPISGHRSVSWYQQTPGQGLQFLFEYFSETQRNKGNFPGRFSGRQFSNSRSEMNVSTLELGDSALYLCASSSGIPGQDYGYTFGSGTRLTVV.

This chain joins TRBV3-1 (or the pseudogene TRBV3-2) and TRBJ2-5, with TRBD2 matching over 9 bases. This CDR3 region has 16 residues. The V gene's germline CDR1 is LGHDT and CDR2 YNNKEL (reference sequence). J lost 2 bases, V lost 1 base, and 5 bases had no gene match. The CDR3 DNA is TGTGCCAGCAGCCAAGGTACAGCGGGGGGTCAAGAGACCCAGTACTTC. It codes for CASSQGTAGGQETQYF.

This chain connects TRBV5-4 to TRBJ2-7; TRBD1 aligns across 10 bases. V lost 2 bases to trimming and J lost 2 bases; unmatched junction nucleotides: 4. The CDR3 is 15 residues long. Germline lookup yields CDR1 SGHNT and CDR2 YYREEE (reference sequence). CDR3 sequence reads: CASSFPGTGAYEQYF. CDR3 DNA: TGTGCCAGCAGCTTCCCCGGGACAGGGGCCTACGAGCAGTACTTC.

V and J are TRBV30 and TRBJ2-7; unclear D gene. With 5 bases removed from V and 9 bases from J, the gap between germline ends came to 20 bases. The CDR3 covers 13 residues. Germline CDR1 and CDR2: GTSNPN and SVGIG (reference sequence). CDR3 amino acids: CAWGAESNTVQYF. CDR3 sequence (DNA): TGTGCCTGGGGAGCAGAGTCTAATACGGTGCAGTACTTC.

The chain carries TRBV10-3 and TRBJ1-6; 10 nucleotides align to TRBD1. There are 14 residues in the CDR3. The trim removed 7 bases at V and 6 bases at J, leaving 3 bases unmatched. CDR1 is ENHRY, CDR2 SYGVKD, per germline. This CDR3 is CAINDRGLNSPLHF. The CDR3 nucleotides read TGTGCCATCAATGACAGGGGGCTTAATTCACCCCTCCACTTT.

V usage is TRBV7-8 and J usage is TRBJ2-5, with no clear D. Germline assignment: CDR1 SGHVS and CDR2 FQNEAQ. The CDR3 loop spans 13 amino acids. Trimming removed 3 bases at V and 1 base at J, with 6 bases between. The CDR3 coding sequence is TGTGCCAGCAGCTTGGGATTCCAAGAGACCCAGTACTTC. Encoded protein: CASSLGFQETQYF.

The J gene is TRBJ1-1, the V gene TRBV20-1, with no clear D. The CDR3 has 14 residues. V lost 3 bases, J lost 1 base, and 12 bases lay in between. CDR1 DFQATT and CDR2 SNEGSKA come from the germline V gene (reference sequence). DNA of the CDR3: TGCAGTGCTAGTGTGGGAAAAGGGAACACTGAAGCTTTCTTT. It encodes CSASVGKGNTEAFF.

The rearrangement joins TRBV6-4 to TRBJ1-6; no clear D gene. This CDR3 has 14 residues. V lost 4 bases to trimming and J lost 7 bases, with 11 bases between them. Germline values: CDR1 MRHNA, CDR2 SNTAGT. Written as DNA, the CDR3 is TGTGCCAGCAGTGGCCCCGGGGAGAATTCACCCCTCCACTTT. It translates to CASSGPGENSPLHF.

The chain recombines TRBV6-1 with TRBJ2-1, with 9 bases aligning to TRBD1. Germline V CDR1 and CDR2: MNHNS, SASEGT. V shed 6 bases and J 10 bases; nucleotides not matched to a gene: 13. CDR3 size: 15 residues. The chain's CDR3 is CASRELGQGSREQFF. The CDR3, as DNA: TGTGCCAGCAGAGAATTGGGACAGGGATCGCGGGAGCAGTTCTTC.

The chain employs TRBV5-8 and TRBJ2-3; D uncertain. The CDR3 is 14 amino acids. The V gene lost 0 bases and the J gene lost 2 bases, with 7 bases spanning the gap. CDR1 is SGHTS and CDR2 is YDEGEE in the germline V gene. The CDR3, as DNA: TGTGCCAGCAGCTTGGGACCCGACACAGATACGCAGTATTTT. It codes for CASSLGPDTDTQYF. Full variable domain (missing parts from reference TRBV5-8 and TRBJ2-3): EAGVTQSPTHLIKTRGQQATLRCSPISGHTSVYWYQQALGLGLQFLLWYDEGEERNRGNFPPRFSGRQFPNYSSELNVNALELEDSALYLCASSLGPDTDTQYFGPGTRLTVL.

The rearrangement uses TRBV28 and TRBJ1-4, with no clear D. The CDR3 totals 14 residues. Trimming removed 4 bases at V and 0 bases at J, with 6 bases between. From germline, CDR1 is MDHEN and CDR2 SYDVKM. The CDR3 region is CASSWAATNEKLFF. The CDR3 bases are TGTGCCAGCAGTTGGGCAGCAACTAATGAAAAACTGTTTTTT.

The V and J genes are TRBV7-2 and TRBJ2-1, with 10 bases that match TRBD1. Germline values: CDR1 SGHTA, CDR2 FQGNSA. Trimming cost V 0 bases and J 8 bases; bases outside gene matches: 4. The length of the CDR3 is 15 residues. The CDR3 DNA is TGTGCCAGCAGCTTAGCGGGACAGGGGACCTATGAGCAGTTCTTC. This gives the protein CASSLAGQGTYEQFF.

The rearrangement joins TRBV5-1 to TRBJ2-1, with 14 bases that match TRBD2. Germline V gene lookup returns CDR1 SGHRS and CDR2 YFSETQ. The V gene end was trimmed by 4 bases and the J gene end by 7 bases; junction bases not matched to a gene: 4. The CDR3 sequence is 15 residues long. The CDR3 DNA reads TGCGCCAGCAGCGCACGGACTAGCGGGGGGAATGAGCAGTTCTTC. As protein: CASSARTSGGNEQFF.

This clone has only one observation. The chain couples TRBV9 to TRBJ1-2; D is perhaps TRBD1 (5 bases). Germline loops: CDR1 SGDLS, CDR2 YYNGEE. This CDR3 is built from 13 residues. With 0 bases removed from V and 8 bases from J, the gap between germline ends came to 11 bases. The DNA of the CDR3 is TGTGCCAGCAGCGTAGGAGGGGCCGGGGGCTACACCTTC. Its protein is CASSVGGAGGYTF.

The chain combines TRBV4-3 with TRBJ2-7, with D perhaps being TRBD1 or TRBD2 (5 bases each). The CDR3 totals 14 residues. V shed 2 bases and J shed 0 bases, with 8 bases lying between them. From germline, CDR1 is LGHNA and CDR2 YSLEER. CDR3 amino acids: CASSQTGLSYEQYF. The CDR3 DNA reads as TGCGCCAGCAGCCAAACGGGGCTCTCCTACGAGCAGTACTTC.

The V gene is TRBV15, the J gene TRBJ1-6; D perhaps matches TRBD1 (6 bases). CDR1 and CDR2 (germline): LNHNV, YYDKDF (reference sequence). The CDR3 runs 14 residues. V lost 3 bases and J lost 7, with 10 bases in between. The CDR3 bases are TGTGCCACCAGCAGCTACAGGGCAAATTCACCCCTCCACTTT. Translating gives CATSSYRANSPLHF. The entire variable domain, with the rest obtained from reference TRBV15 and TRBJ1-6, is as follows: DAMVIQNPRYQVTQFGKPVTLSCSQTLNHNVMYWYQQKSSQAPKLLFHYYDKDFNNEADTPDNFQSRRPNTSFCFLDIRSPGLGDTAMYLCATSSYRANSPLHFGNGTRLTVT.

This chain joins TRBV2 and TRBJ1-1; D uncertain. In germline, CDR1 is SNHLY, CDR2 FYNNEI. The CDR3 sequence is 12 residues long. Trimming left V 8 bases short and J 4 bases short, with 11 bases between. The CDR3 protein is CASGEGSTEAFF. The DNA for the CDR3 is TGTGCCAGCGGGGAGGGAAGCACTGAAGCTTTCTTT.

The genes are TRBV3-1 (or the pseudogene TRBV3-2) and TRBJ1-2; 9 nucleotides align to TRBD1. Trimming cost V 4 bases and J 14 bases; bases outside gene matches: 11. Looked up from germline, CDR1 is LGHDT and CDR2 is YNNKEL (reference sequence). This CDR3 is built from 13 residues. The CDR3, as DNA: TGTGCCAGCAGCCTCAGGACAGGGGCGGTTGGGACCTTC. This sequence encodes CASSLRTGAVGTF.

The chain joins TRBV5-1 to TRBJ2-3, with unresolved D. Trimming removed 3 bases from V and 1 base from J, with 15 bases in between. Germline V gene lookup returns CDR1 SGHRS and CDR2 YFSETQ. The CDR3 consists of 16 residues. DNA of the CDR3: TGCGCCAGCAGCTCGCAACTGAGACTTGGCACAGATACGCAGTATTTT. Amino acid sequence: CASSSQLRLGTDTQYF.

The rearrangement links TRBV19 to TRBJ1-5; D gene ambiguous. Germline lookup yields CDR1 LNHDA and CDR2 SQIVND (reference sequence). This CDR3 spans 13 amino acids. V gave up 4 bases and J gave up 3 bases, with 7 bases separating them. CDR3: CASSNSNNQPQHF. CDR3 sequence (DNA): TGTGCCAGTAGTAACAGCAACAATCAGCCCCAGCATTTT. Supplemented by reference TRBV19 and TRBJ1-5, the full variable domain reads DGGITQSPKYLFRKEGQNVTLSCEQNLNHDAMYWYRQDPGQGLRLIYYSQIVNDFQKGDIAEGYSVSREKKESFPLTVTSAQKNPTAFYLCASSNSNNQPQHFGDGTRLSIL.

This clone came up once. This chain links TRBV5-1 with TRBJ1-3; no definite D call. The CDR3 contains 16 residues. V was cut by 3 bases and J by 2 bases, with 15 bases left in between. Germline V gives CDR1 SGHRS, CDR2 YFSETQ. The CDR3 reads CASSSGRGWTGNTIYF. The CDR3 bases are TGCGCCAGCAGCTCCGGACGAGGGTGGACTGGAAACACCATATATTTT.

This sequence joins TRBV24-1 and TRBJ2-5; tentative D call: TRBD1 (6 bases). Germline assignment: CDR1 KGHDR and CDR2 SFDVKD. This CDR3 comprises 13 residues. V lost 2 bases and J 14 bases, leaving 17 bases between the germline ends. The CDR3 bases are TGTGCCACCAGTGATTCCCCGACAGGCCTCCTTTACTTC. It yields the protein CATSDSPTGLLYF.

This chain joins TRBV6-5 and TRBJ1-2, with 9 bases lining up with TRBD1. Trimming removed 6 bases from V and 3 bases from J; junction bases left unmatched: 2. The CDR3 spans 13 residues. The V gene's germline CDR1 is MNHEY and CDR2 SVGAGI. The CDR3 loop is CASRRDRDYGYTF. CDR3 nucleotide sequence: TGTGCCAGCAGACGGGACAGGGACTATGGCTACACCTTC.

The V and J genes are TRBV5-1 and TRBJ1-4; D is unclear. V was shortened by 4 bases and J by 2 bases, with 9 bases between the two germline ends. The V gene's germline CDR1 is SGHRS and CDR2 YFSETQ. The CDR3 runs to 14 residues. CDR3 loop: CASSPGATNEKLFF. In DNA, the CDR3 is TGCGCCAGCAGCCCGGGAGCCACTAATGAAAAACTGTTTTTT.

The chain combines TRBV28 with TRBJ1-5; possible D gene TRBD1, 5 bases. V lost 3 bases and J 0 bases, leaving 18 bases between the germline ends. This CDR3 has 18 amino acids. The germline V gene has CDR1 MDHEN and CDR2 SYDVKM. The DNA for the CDR3 is TGTGCCAGCAGTTTGGGGTCGCAGGGAGTATATAGCAATCAGCCCCAGCATTTT. Amino acids: CASSLGSQGVYSNQPQHF.

The genes are TRBV6-1 and TRBJ2-7, with unresolved D. Looked up from germline, CDR1 is MNHNS and CDR2 is SASEGT. The CDR3 length is 14 residues. Deletions cut 1 base from V and 1 base from J, with 8 bases between. CDR3 DNA: TGTGCCAGCAGTGAAGTTGTTGCTTCCTACGAGCAGTACTTC. Translation gives CASSEVVASYEQYF.